A selection of T cell receptor beta chains follows, all from one sample in a study of cytomegalovirus exposure and HLA in healthy donors. Profiling relied on immunoSEQ multiplex PCR, and the TCRdb table lists in-frame clones only, not all of them. The sample has some 180,000 clones, about 80% seen once. Sequenced sample: PBMCs. These receptors originate from a woman in her 30s in good health and CMV-seronegative. Each CDR3 is given with its conserved first and last residue. A D gene is named only where the DNA matches it firmly. Clone size is not always given. Where it is, it says once, few, many or a class for expanded clones.

>13|.|.|TRBV21-1|TRBJ2-2
TGTGCCAGCAGCAAAGAGAGTCCCGGGGAGCTGTTTTTT
CASSKESPGELFF
>14|TRBD1|few|TRBV27|TRBJ1-2
TGTGCCAGCAGTTTGGGACAGGGGCGGGTCGGCTACACCTTC
CASSLGQGRVGYTF
>15|.|few|TRBV7-6|TRBJ2-7
TGTGCCAGCAGCCCAGGTAGTGGGACATACTACGAGCAGTACTTC
CASSPGSGTYYEQYF
>13|.|once|TRBV6-7|TRBJ1-2
TGTGCCAGCAGTTACCCTTCGGGCTATGGCTACACCTTC
CASSYPSGYGYTF
>14|TRBD1|.|TRBV29-1|TRBJ1-2
TGCAGCGCCTCTGGGACAGGGACAAGTTATGGCTACACCTTC
CSASGTGTSYGYTF
>13|.|few|TRBV6-5|TRBJ1-2
TGTGCCAGCAGTTACAGACAGAACTATGGCTACACCTTC
CASSYRQNYGYTF
>13|.|.|TRBV27|TRBJ1-1
TGTGCCAGCAGGGGGAGATCCTACACTGAAGCTTTCTTT
CASRGRSYTEAFF
>14|TRBD2|.|TRBV19|TRBJ2-3
TGTGCCAGTGCGGGGGGGGCAGGAACAGATACGCAGTATTTT
CASAGGAGTDTQYF
>15|TRBD1|.|TRBV19|TRBJ1-4
TGTGCCAGTAGTATCGGGACAGGCGGAAATGAAAAACTGTTTTTT
CASSIGTGGNEKLFF
>10|.|.|TRBV6-1|TRBJ1-1
TGTGCCAGTGCAGACAGGAAAGCTTTCTTT
CASADRKAFF
>14|TRBD1|.|TRBV9|TRBJ1-1
TGTGCCAGCAGCGTCCGGGACAGTCTTACTGAAGCTTTCTTT
CASSVRDSLTEAFF
>14|TRBD1|.|TRBV7-9|TRBJ2-7
TGTGCCAGCAGCTACCGGGACAGGGCTGACGAGCAGTACTTC
CASSYRDRADEQYF
>16|TRBD2|once|TRBV5-1|TRBJ2-1
TGCGCCAGCAGCTTGGCCGACTTTGCGGGGGGGAATGAGCAGTTCTTC
CASSLADFAGGNEQFF
>12|.|.|TRBV30|TRBJ1-1
TGTGCCTGGGGGTGGGGGGACACTGAAGCTTTCTTT
CAWGWGDTEAFF
>18|.|.|TRBV27|TRBJ1-6
TGTGCCACTAAAGGGGGGGGCTCTTCAATATCCTATAATTCACCCCTCCACTTT
CATKGGGSSISYNSPLHF
>13|.|few|TRBV6-6|TRBJ2-3
TGTGCCAGCAGTTACTCAGGGGTCGATACGCAGTATTTT
CASSYSGVDTQYF
>14|TRBD2|few|TRBV19|TRBJ2-3
TGTGCCAGTAGTATGGGACTAGAGGGGGATACGCAGTATTTT
CASSMGLEGDTQYF
>14|.|.|TRBV6-5|TRBJ2-1
TGTGCCAGCGGAACAGGGCAGGGGTACAATGAGCAGTTCTTC
CASGTGQGYNEQFF
>14|TRBD1|.|TRBV10-3|TRBJ1-6
TGTGCCTCCACCCCACAGGGGGATAATTCACCCCTCCACTTT
CASTPQGDNSPLHF
>16|TRBD2|.|TRBV27|TRBJ2-7
TGTGCCAGCAGTTCCTACCTAGCGGGGCTGCTGGACGAGCAGTACTTC
CASSSYLAGLLDEQYF
>13|.|.|TRBV5-1|TRBJ2-7
TGCGCCAGCAGCTTGGGCGACTTCAACGAGCAGTACTTC
CASSLGDFNEQYF
>14|.|.|TRBV11-2|TRBJ1-1
TGTGCCAGCAGCTTAGATCGGGGTCGGACTGAAGCTTTCTTT
CASSLDRGRTEAFF